A selection of T cell receptor beta chains follows, all from one sample in a study of cytomegalovirus exposure and HLA in healthy donors. Clones were sequenced by immunoSEQ multiplex PCR, and TCRdb holds only the in-frame ones, with some missing. The sample has about 45,000 clones; approximately 72% are singletons. Sequencing was done on a sample of PBMCs. All receptors come from a young woman in good health and CMV-seronegative. Both conserved end residues are part of each CDR3. D genes are given only for firm matches.

V gene: TRBV7-2; J gene: TRBJ2-7; CDR3 length: 14; D gene: TRBD1; CDR3 DNA: TGTGCCAGCAGCCGGGACAGGGGCTCCTACGAGCAGTACTTC; CDR3 protein: CASSRDRGSYEQYF
V gene: TRBV11-2; J gene: TRBJ2-5; CDR3 length: 16; D gene: TRBD2; CDR3 DNA: TGTGCCAGCAGCTATAGCGGGAGTATGTTCGGAGAGACCCAGTACTTC; CDR3 protein: CASSYSGSMFGETQYF
V gene: TRBV29-1; J gene: TRBJ2-7; CDR3 length: 12; D gene: -; CDR3 DNA: TGCAGCGTTGGGGGGGATCCCTACGAGCAGTACTTC; CDR3 protein: CSVGGDPYEQYF
V gene: TRBV5-4; J gene: TRBJ2-1; CDR3 length: 11; D gene: -; CDR3 DNA: TGTGCCAGCAGTTCCCAGGGGCAGCAGTTCTTC; CDR3 protein: CASSSQGQQFF
V gene: TRBV2; J gene: TRBJ2-7; CDR3 length: 14; D gene: TRBD2; CDR3 DNA: TGTGCCAGCAGTGGGACTAGCCACTCCTACGAGCAGTACTTC; CDR3 protein: CASSGTSHSYEQYF
V gene: TRBV6-5; J gene: TRBJ2-7; CDR3 length: 14; D gene: TRBD2; CDR3 DNA: TGTGCCAGCAGTCGAAGCGGGAGGACATACGAGCAGTACTTC; CDR3 protein: CASSRSGRTYEQYF
V gene: TRBV9; J gene: TRBJ2-1; CDR3 length: 15; D gene: -; CDR3 DNA: TGTGCCAGCAGCGTATCGAGCGGGCCCTACAATGAGCAGTTCTTC; CDR3 protein: CASSVSSGPYNEQFF
V gene: TRBV5-1; J gene: TRBJ2-7; CDR3 length: 13; D gene: -; CDR3 DNA: TGCGCCAGCAGCCCTAATCGAGGCCTGGAGCAGTACTTC; CDR3 protein: CASSPNRGLEQYF
V gene: TRBV6-6; J gene: TRBJ1-1; CDR3 length: 11; D gene: -; CDR3 DNA: TGTGCCAGCAAGACAGAAGACGAAGCTTTCTTT; CDR3 protein: CASKTEDEAFF
V gene: TRBV2; J gene: TRBJ1-2; CDR3 length: 13; D gene: -; CDR3 DNA: TGTGCCGTGAGGAGCACGGGTCTTGATAGCTACACCTTC; CDR3 protein: CAVRSTGLDSYTF
V gene: TRBV5-1; J gene: TRBJ1-1; CDR3 length: 16; D gene: -; CDR3 DNA: TGCGCCAGCAGCTTGGGCTCGGGCGCCGGGGACACTGAAGCTTTCTTT; CDR3 protein: CASSLGSGAGDTEAFF
V gene: TRBV29-1; J gene: TRBJ2-2; CDR3 length: 12; D gene: -; CDR3 DNA: TGCAGCGTTGGGGGAGATACCGGGGAGCTGTTTTTT; CDR3 protein: CSVGGDTGELFF
V gene: TRBV2; J gene: TRBJ2-7; CDR3 length: 14; D gene: TRBD1; CDR3 DNA: TGTGCCAGCAGTGCCGACAGGGGAGCGTTGGAGCAGTACTTC; CDR3 protein: CASSADRGALEQYF
V gene: TRBV5-1; J gene: TRBJ1-6; CDR3 length: 14; D gene: -; CDR3 DNA: TGCGCCAGCAGTGACAGCTCATATAATTCACCCCTCCACTTT; CDR3 protein: CASSDSSYNSPLHF
V gene: TRBV6-5; J gene: TRBJ2-7; CDR3 length: 16; D gene: TRBD1; CDR3 DNA: TGTGCCAGCAGTTCCCTGCGGACAGGGGGCATCTACGAGCAGTACTTC; CDR3 protein: CASSSLRTGGIYEQYF
V gene: TRBV2; J gene: TRBJ2-7; CDR3 length: 19; D gene: -; CDR3 DNA: TGTGCCAGCAGCGAATGGGGGGGACGGGGGACAAGTGGAACTTACGAGCAGTACTTC; CDR3 protein: CASSEWGGRGTSGTYEQYF
V gene: TRBV2; J gene: TRBJ2-2; CDR3 length: 12; D gene: -; CDR3 DNA: TGTGCCAGCATATGGAGCCCCGGGGAGCTGTTTTTT; CDR3 protein: CASIWSPGELFF
V gene: TRBV6-5; J gene: TRBJ2-5; CDR3 length: 15; D gene: -; CDR3 DNA: TGTGCCAGCAGTTACTCGATGGGGCCCGGGGAGACCCAGTACTTC; CDR3 protein: CASSYSMGPGETQYF
V gene: TRBV9; J gene: TRBJ2-1; CDR3 length: 15; D gene: -; CDR3 DNA: TGTGCCAGCAGCGTAGGTGGGGGAGGCAACAATGAGCAGTTCTTC; CDR3 protein: CASSVGGGGNNEQFF
V gene: TRBV6-1; J gene: TRBJ2-1; CDR3 length: 17; D gene: TRBD2; CDR3 DNA: TGTGCCAGCAGTGAATCGCCTGGGCGGGAGGTTACGAATGAGCAGTTCTTC; CDR3 protein: CASSESPGREVTNEQFF
V gene: TRBV9; J gene: TRBJ1-6; CDR3 length: 15; D gene: TRBD1; CDR3 DNA: TGTGCCAGCAGCCTATCGGGGACAGGGAATTCACCCCTCCACTTT; CDR3 protein: CASSLSGTGNSPLHF
V gene: TRBV29-1; J gene: TRBJ1-2; CDR3 length: 12; D gene: -; CDR3 DNA: TGCAGCGTTGAGGTCCCACGGGATGGCTACACCTTC; CDR3 protein: CSVEVPRDGYTF
V gene: TRBV5-1; J gene: TRBJ2-1; CDR3 length: 15; D gene: TRBD2; CDR3 DNA: TGCGCCAGCAGCCTATTAGCGGGAGATAACAATGAGCAGTTCTTC; CDR3 protein: CASSLLAGDNNEQFF
V gene: TRBV2; J gene: TRBJ2-2; CDR3 length: 14; D gene: -; CDR3 DNA: TGTGCCAGCAAGGGGCAGATGAACACCGGGGAGCTGTTTTTT; CDR3 protein: CASKGQMNTGELFF
V gene: TRBV19; J gene: TRBJ1-2; CDR3 length: 12; D gene: -; CDR3 DNA: TGTGCCAGTAATCAGGTAAACTATGGCTACACCTTC; CDR3 protein: CASNQVNYGYTF